Shown below are 7 T cell receptor beta chains from a single sample sequenced in a study of T cells in localized non-small cell lung cancer. This table comes from immunoSEQ multiplex PCR, and its TCRdb copy is limited to in-frame clones, with some not included. The sample has approximately 24,000 clones, 85% to 95% seen once. This specimen consisted of peripheral blood, obtained before any cancer treatment. These receptors were taken from a female donor aged 60 or older with stage II squamous cell lung carcinoma.

The chain joins TRBV6-4 to TRBJ2-3, with D uncertain. The CDR3 contains 11 residues. Trimming took off 5 bases at V and 7 bases at J, with 7 bases between the two ends. Germline V gives CDR1 MRHNA, CDR2 SNTAGT. The CDR3 here is CASSNENTQYF. For the CDR3, the DNA is TGTGCCAGCAGTAACGAAAATACGCAGTATTTT.

V gene TRBV21-1 combines with J gene TRBJ2-2; the D call in the table, TRBD1, was not verified against the DNA. TRBV21-1 is annotated as a pseudogene. There are 17 residues in the CDR3. This chain's CDR3 is CASSKEGALFETGELFF. The CDR3, as DNA: TGTGCCAGCAGCAAAGAGGGGGCCCTCTTTGAAACCGGGGAGCTGTTTTTT.

The chain combines TRBV7-9 with TRBJ2-3, with D possibly called TRBD1 or TRBD2 (6 bases each). V was shortened by 0 bases and J by 6 bases, with 16 bases between the two germline ends. The germline gives CDR1 SEHNR, CDR2 FQNEAQ (reference sequence). The CDR3 extends over 16 amino acids. In nucleotides, the CDR3 is TGTGCCAGCAGCTTAGCAGGGGGGTCCCCTTGGGATACGCAGTATTTT. It encodes CASSLAGGSPWDTQYF.

A remark on this clone: Its ends do not fully match the called genes, so a read error is possible. This chain links TRBV20-1 with TRBJ1-2, with no clear D. Germline V gene sequence: CDR1 DFQATT, CDR2 SNEGSKA (reference sequence). The CDR3 spans 11 residues. CDR3 in amino acids: CSGRVLYGYTF. In DNA form, the CDR3 reads TGCAGTGGTAGAGTCCTCTATGGCTACACCTTC.

The CDR3 region is CASSPGAGRTDTQYF. CDR3 coding DNA: TGTGCCAGCAGCCCGGGGGCGGGCCGCACAGATACGCAGTATTTT. The rearrangement links TRBV7-2 to TRBJ2-3, with D tentatively TRBD1 or TRBD2 (6 bases each). CDR3 size: 15 residues. The V and J ends lost 5 bases and 1 base respectively, with 13 bases between them. Germline-derived CDR1 and CDR2 are SGHTA and FQGNSA.

In its sample, this clone was seen once. The chain recombines TRBV5-6 with TRBJ1-5; 7 positions match TRBD1. The germline V gene encodes CDR1 SGHDT and CDR2 YYEEEE. This CDR3 comprises 13 residues. Germline trimming cut 4 bases from V and 7 bases from J; bases unmatched to any gene: 5. The CDR3 sequence: CASSQDRAQPQHF. The CDR3 nucleotides are TGTGCCAGCAGCCAAGACAGGGCGCAGCCCCAGCATTTT.

This clone was detected once. CDR3 coding DNA: TGTGCCATCAAAGAGCGGGAGGGCGAAACGCAGTATTTT. This translates into CAIKEREGETQYF. The genes are TRBV10-3 and TRBJ2-3; 10 positions agree with TRBD2. J gave up 9 bases and V 7 bases, and 7 bases lay outside the gene matches. This CDR3 has 13 residues. The germline V gene encodes CDR1 ENHRY and CDR2 SYGVKD.